The 5 T cell receptor beta chains below all came from one sample that was sequenced in a study of blood T cell repertoires in COVID-19. Clones were sequenced by immunoSEQ multiplex PCR, and TCRdb holds only the in-frame ones, with some missing. Of some 170,000 clones in the sample, roughly 82% were seen once. Sample: PBMCs or T cells enriched from blood (not recorded which). These receptors were collected from a man in his fifties who had recovered from COVID-19.

The CDR3 spells CASSQGTSGGLTTYEQYF. CDR3 nucleotide sequence: TGTGCCAGCAGCCAGGGGACTAGCGGGGGACTAACCACCTACGAGCAGTACTTC. The chain recombines TRBV3-1 (or the pseudogene TRBV3-2) with TRBJ2-7, with 14 positions matching TRBD2. The CDR3 has 18 residues. Unmatched junction bases numbered 9, after V lost 3 bases and J lost 2 bases. CDR1 is LGHDT, CDR2 YNNKEL, per germline (reference sequence).

The chain combines TRBV20-1 with TRBJ1-2; 7 bases are shared with TRBD1. The CDR3 runs 11 residues. The V and J ends lost 5 bases and 5 bases, in that order; junction bases with no gene match: 2. Germline CDR1 and CDR2: DFQATT and SNEGSKA (reference sequence). The CDR3 spells CSAWDRYGYTF. In DNA form, the CDR3 reads TGCAGTGCTTGGGACAGATATGGCTACACCTTC.

The chain uses TRBV10-1 and TRBJ2-7, with D possibly TRBD2 on 6 matching bases. The V end lost 0 bases, the J end lost 0 bases, and 9 bases lay between the germline ends. The V gene's germline CDR1 is WNHNN and CDR2 SYGVQD (reference sequence). CDR3 length equals 15 residues. CDR3 residues: CASSESAGSSYEQYF. For the CDR3, the DNA is TGCGCCAGCAGTGAGTCGGCGGGGAGCTCCTACGAGCAGTACTTC.

The chain joins TRBV7-2 to TRBJ1-5, with D unresolved. Germline CDR1 and CDR2: SGHTA and FQGNSA. The CDR3 spans 15 residues. The V and J ends lost 6 bases and 0 bases respectively, with 12 bases between them. The CDR3 DNA reads TGTGCCAGCAGTCCGAGTGGTTATAGCAATCAGCCCCAGCATTTT. Amino acids: CASSPSGYSNQPQHF.

The chain recombines TRBV7-2 with TRBJ2-7; TRBD1 matches 8 bases. This CDR3 comprises 16 residues. CDR1 is SGHTA and CDR2 is FQGNSA in the germline V gene. The V gene end was trimmed by 6 bases and the J gene end by 4 bases; junction bases not matched to a gene: 14. The CDR3 DNA follows: TGTGCCAGCAGGGATCCCGGGACAGGAGCTGGATACGAGCAGTACTTC. Translation gives CASRDPGTGAGYEQYF. Combining the CDR3 with reference TRBV7-2 and TRBJ2-7 gives the whole variable domain GAGVSQSPSNKVTEKGKDVELRCDPISGHTALYWYRQSLGQGLEFLIYFQGNSAPDKSGLPSDRFSAERTGGSVSTLTIQRTQQEDSAVYLCASRDPGTGAGYEQYFGPGTRLTVT.